Shown below are 18 T cell receptor beta chains from a single sample sequenced in a study of cytomegalovirus exposure and HLA in healthy donors. Both 60 Vbeta primers and 13 Jbeta primers went into the PCR. Method: immunoSEQ multiplex PCR; TCRdb's copy keeps in-frame clones and lacks some. The data contain tens of thousands of clones, around 75% of them singletons. Specimen: PBMCs. The receptor set was obtained from a woman between 35 and 50 years old in good health and CMV-seropositive.

The chain is built from TRBV7-9 and TRBJ2-3; D not certain. Germline CDR1 is SEHNR and CDR2 is FQNEAQ (reference sequence). V dropped 1 base and J dropped 4 bases, with 12 bases sitting between them. The CDR3 runs 15 residues. This CDR3 is CASSLGYEFSDTQYF. The CDR3 DNA reads as TGTGCCAGCAGCTTAGGATACGAGTTTTCAGATACGCAGTATTTT.

This clone showed up just once. V and J are TRBV5-1 and TRBJ1-1; 8 nucleotides line up with TRBD1. CDR1 and CDR2 from the germline V gene are SGHRS and YFSETQ. Trimming cost V 4 bases and J 1 base; bases outside gene matches: 3. This CDR3 is 14 amino acids long. CDR3 DNA sequence: TGCGCCAGCAGCGTGACAGGGGCGAACACTGAAGCTTTCTTT. It translates to CASSVTGANTEAFF.

The CDR3 DNA reads TGTGCCAGCAGCCTGTCGAGCCAGCGGGGGGTCCTACCCTACGAGCAGTACTTC. Encoded protein: CASSLSSQRGVLPYEQYF. The chain carries TRBV11-1 and TRBJ2-7; 9 positions match TRBD2. The CDR3 has 18 amino acids. The ends lost 5 bases at V and 2 bases at J; junction bases unmatched: 16. CDR1 is SGHAT, CDR2 FQDESV, per germline (reference sequence).

The CDR3 DNA follows: TGTGCCAGCAGTCCCCCGTGGGGCGGTAGCACTGAAGCTTTCTTT. As protein: CASSPPWGGSTEAFF. The chain couples TRBV6-6 to TRBJ1-1; weak D call: TRBD1 (5 bases). CDR3 length equals 15 residues. Trimming took off 5 bases at V and 4 bases at J, with 17 bases between the two ends. Germline V gene lookup returns CDR1 MNHNY and CDR2 SVGAGI (reference sequence).

On this clone: Sequence at one end of the junction differs from germline and may be a read error. The chain's CDR3 is CSSSFAQGVARTNEKLFF. The CDR3, as DNA: TGTTCCAGCAGCTTCGCACAGGGGGTGGCTAGGACTAATGAAAAACTGTTTTTT. This rearrangement joins TRBV7-9 to TRBJ1-4, with 8 bases identical to TRBD1. The CDR3 runs 18 residues. Per the germline V gene, CDR1 is SEHNR and CDR2 is FQNEAQ (reference sequence).

The rearrangement links TRBV30 to TRBJ2-3; D is perhaps TRBD2 (7 bases). Deletions cut 1 base from V and 5 bases from J, with 16 bases between. The CDR3 covers 15 residues. The germline gives CDR1 GTSNPN, CDR2 SVGIG (reference sequence). The CDR3 DNA follows: TGTGCCTGGAGTGAGGACGGGGGGCCGGGAGATACGCAGTATTTT. Its protein is CAWSEDGGPGDTQYF.

This rearrangement joins TRBV5-4 to TRBJ1-3; D gene unclear. There are 15 residues in the CDR3. Trimming pared 2 bases from V and 0 bases from J, leaving 9 bases between. Germline values: CDR1 SGHNT, CDR2 YYREEE (reference sequence). CDR3 sequence (DNA): TGTGCCAGCAGCTTCCTAGGTGGCTCTGGAAACACCATATATTTT. Translation gives CASSFLGGSGNTIYF. The complete variable domain, with remaining parts taken from reference TRBV5-4 and TRBJ1-3, reads ETGVTQSPTHLIKTRGQQVTLRCSSQSGHNTVSWYQQALGQGPQFIFQYYREEENGRGNFPPRFSGLQFPNYSSELNVNALELDDSALYLCASSFLGGSGNTIYFGEGSWLTVV.

This sequence joins TRBV28 and TRBJ1-5; 10 bases map to TRBD1. The CDR3 has 18 residues. V gave up 1 base and J gave up 2 bases; unmatched junction bases: 8. The germline CDR1 and CDR2 sequences are MDHEN and SYDVKM. This chain's CDR3 is CASSLFRTGGIGNQPQHF. CDR3 nucleotide sequence: TGTGCCAGCAGTTTATTTCGGACAGGGGGAATCGGCAATCAGCCCCAGCATTTT.

The V gene is TRBV2, the J gene TRBJ1-4, with D perhaps TRBD1 (5 bases). The V and J ends lost 3 bases and 4 bases respectively, with 9 bases between them. The CDR3 extends over 14 amino acids. Germline loops: CDR1 SNHLY, CDR2 FYNNEI. The CDR3 region is CASSDRGNNEKLFF. The CDR3 DNA follows: TGTGCCAGCAGTGATAGGGGCAATAATGAAAAACTGTTTTTT. Supplemented by reference TRBV2 and TRBJ1-4, the full variable domain reads EPEVTQTPSHQVTQMGQEVILRCVPISNHLYFYWYRQILGQKVEFLVSFYNNEISEKSEIFDDQFSVERPDGSNFTLKIRSTKLEDSAMYFCASSDRGNNEKLFFGSGTQLSVL.

The rearrangement uses TRBV18 and TRBJ2-5; 10 bases are shared with TRBD1. The CDR3 is made up of 15 amino acids. CDR1 is KGHSH, CDR2 LQKENI, per germline. Germline trimming cut 6 bases from V and 0 bases from J; bases unmatched to any gene: 4. The CDR3: CASSSGTGDQETQYF. The DNA for the CDR3 is TGTGCCAGCTCTTCCGGGACAGGGGACCAAGAGACCCAGTACTTC.

The chain combines TRBV19 with TRBJ1-1; weak D call: TRBD1 (5 bases). Germline CDR1 is LNHDA and CDR2 is SQIVND (reference sequence). The CDR3 sequence is 15 residues long. Trimming cost V 7 bases and J 1 base, with 16 bases left between them. CDR3 residues: CASKPGGVRNTEAFF. In DNA, the CDR3 is TGTGCCAGTAAACCGGGGGGGGTAAGGAACACTGAAGCTTTCTTT. The full variable domain, completed using reference TRBV19 and TRBJ1-1, is DGGITQSPKYLFRKEGQNVTLSCEQNLNHDAMYWYRQDPGQGLRLIYYSQIVNDFQKGDIAEGYSVSREKKESFPLTVTSAQKNPTAFYLCASKPGGVRNTEAFFGQGTRLTVV.

J is TRBJ1-6 and V is TRBV10-1, with D possibly being TRBD1 (6 bases). V lost 6 bases to trimming and J lost 9 bases, with 12 bases between them. Germline-derived CDR1 and CDR2 are WNHNN and SYGVQD (reference sequence). The CDR3 has 13 amino acids. CDR3 DNA: TGCGCCAGCAGAACAGGGAAGGTTTCACCCCTCCACTTT. Amino acid sequence: CASRTGKVSPLHF.

The chain carries TRBV5-1 and TRBJ1-2, with D hard to call. V was clipped by 3 bases and J by 0 bases, with 9 bases between them. CDR1 is SGHRS, CDR2 YFSETQ, per germline. CDR3 length equals 14 residues. CDR3 coding DNA: TGCGCCAGCAGCTGGGAGGGCACTAACTATGGCTACACCTTC. Encoded protein: CASSWEGTNYGYTF. Drawing the rest from reference TRBV5-1 and TRBJ1-2, the complete variable domain is KAGVTQTPRYLIKTRGQQVTLSCSPISGHRSVSWYQQTPGQGLQFLFEYFSETQRNKGNFPGRFSGRQFSNSRSEMNVSTLELGDSALYLCASSWEGTNYGYTFGSGTRLTVV.

This chain uses TRBV6-5 with TRBJ2-1; TRBD1 aligns across 8 bases. The germline gives CDR1 MNHEY, CDR2 SVGAGI. The CDR3 runs to 15 residues. V lost 2 bases to trimming and J lost 1 base; unmatched junction nucleotides: 1. CDR3 sequence (DNA): TGTGCCAGCAGTTACACAGGGGGATCCTACAATGAGCAGTTCTTC. It specifies CASSYTGGSYNEQFF.

The chain has TRBV5-6 and TRBJ1-3; TRBD1 matches at 9 bases. The CDR3 covers 16 residues. Germline CDR1 and CDR2: SGHDT and YYEEEE. V was pared by 2 bases and J by 2 bases, with 5 bases of the junction left unmatched. This CDR3 is CASSFRGQGTGNTIYF. The DNA for the CDR3 is TGTGCCAGCAGCTTCCGGGGACAGGGTACTGGAAACACCATATATTTT.

A remark on this clone: At one boundary the junction diverges from the germline segment, which might be a read error. J is TRBJ1-1 and V is TRBV5-8; maybe TRBD1 (5 bases). The V gene's germline CDR1 is SGHTS and CDR2 YDEGEE. The CDR3 has 12 residues. The CDR3 loop reads CASTPLGPGVDF. The CDR3 nucleotides read TGTGCCAGCACCCCACTAGGGCCGGGGGTGGACTTT.

V gene TRBV27 combines with J gene TRBJ2-6, with a possible D match to TRBD1 (6 bases). Between the trimmed V and J ends, which lost 2 bases and 0 bases, there was a span of 14 bases. The germline CDR1 and CDR2 sequences are MNHEY and SMNVEV (reference sequence). The CDR3 is made up of 18 amino acids. CDR3 region: CASSLVGQRFSGANVLTF. The CDR3 coding sequence is TGTGCCAGCAGTTTAGTAGGACAGAGATTCTCTGGGGCCAACGTCCTGACTTTC.

The chain uses TRBV2 and TRBJ1-4, with TRBD1 identical over 7 bases. CDR1 and CDR2 from the germline V gene are SNHLY and FYNNEI. The V segment lost 7 bases and the J segment 5 bases; nucleotides outside the gene matches: 7. This CDR3 comprises 14 residues. DNA of the CDR3: TGTGCCAGCAACACCGGGACAGCAAATGAAAAACTGTTTTTT. It is translated as CASNTGTANEKLFF.